This TCR beta chain was obtained from a study of cytomegalovirus exposure and HLA in healthy donors. Study-level background: Earlier work reported roughly 120 million unique TCR beta sequences from approximately 180 million T cells. Whole-study findings and limits: Later examination showed HLA-associated TCR beta chains had greater clonal expansion than equally common others. Trimming of TCR beta V- and J-genes showed a link, identified in a later analysis, to a missense DCLRE1C variant. Most of the CMV-associated TCR beta chains (in a later analysis) appeared to be HLA-restricted.

About this clone: Its antigen is unidentified.

Researchers ran the PCR with 60 Vbeta and 13 Jbeta primers. Sequenced by immunoSEQ multiplex PCR; TCRdb stores in-frame clones only, minus some. The table records under 200,000 clones, about four fifths of them present only once. The receptor's source is a woman under 30 in good health and CMV-seronegative. The sample was PBMCs.

The DNA for the CDR3 is TGTGCCAGTAGTATCGGACAGGGGGCGGTCTACGAGCAGTACTTC. This codes for CASSIGQGAVYEQYF. The chain joins TRBV19 to TRBJ2-7, with 11 bases lining up with TRBD1. The CDR3 consists of 15 residues. V lost 3 bases to trimming and J lost 3 bases; unmatched junction nucleotides: 4. Per the germline V gene, CDR1 is LNHDA and CDR2 is SQIVND (reference sequence).